The sequence of this T cell receptor beta chain was determined in a study of blood T cells in healthy people across ages. Broader study findings: A conclusive naive versus antigen-experienced comparison was prevented by the unsorted PBMCs. A strong correlation was seen between TCR beta diversity and naive T cell percentage. Diversity figures based on one million T cells were deemed too low.

With a J-beta primer mix and a sample-barcoded 5' primer, a second PCR ran roughly 6 to 12 cycles. With 12 random nucleotides, a template-switch adaptor tagged each individual cDNA molecule. TCRdb passed the 5' RACE reads through MiXCR, listing each CDR3 protein once. Of 1.5 million to 2 million distinct CDR3 sequences in the sample, approximately 40% were seen once. About this clonotype: No antigen is known for it.

V was cut by 0 bases and J by 5 bases, with 9 bases left in between. The germline CDR1 and CDR2 sequences are DFQATT and SNEGSKA (reference sequence). The CDR3 length is 13 residues. This receptor was obtained from a human donor in good health. Specimen: blood. The chain couples TRBV20-1 to TRBJ2-3; maybe TRBD1 (5 bases). The CDR3 DNA follows: TGCAGTGCTAGAGAAGGGGCTGGAGATACGCAGTATTTT. Its translation is CSAREGAGDTQYF.